Following are 20 T cell receptor beta chains from one sample sequenced in a study of shared clonotypes between healthy human individuals (dated by TCRdb to the early 2020s). Library generation was performed with the immunoSEQ multiplex PCR assay. TCRdb re-hosts the immuneACCESS table, in-frame sequences only. Its copies lack some clones; in the studies checked, an unresolved V gene accounts for under half of them, and the cause for the rest is not known. The sample table contains over 2 million clones; only one count was recorded for less than 95% of them. The top ten clones comprise roughly 0.34% of the sample. Material: naive CD4+ T cells from PBMCs. In light of the paper, this sample's cell subset or site label describes: CD45RA+ positively selected. Receptors originate from a man between 18 and 29 years old in good health. Some clones in this sample may be carry-over from other donors' samples.

The chain is built from TRBV7-2 and TRBJ1-5, with D unclear. CDR3 size: 14 residues. Trimming took off 2 bases at V and 0 bases at J, with 5 bases between the two ends. Germline CDR1 and CDR2: SGHTA and FQGNSA. The CDR3 is CASSLWSSNQPQHF. Here the CDR3 DNA reads TGTGCCAGCAGCTTATGGAGTAGCAATCAGCCCCAGCATTTT.

The rearrangement joins TRBV27 to TRBJ1-2; 7 nucleotides agree with TRBD1. Germline V gives CDR1 MNHEY, CDR2 SMNVEV (reference sequence). CDR3 length equals 14 residues. J lost 6 bases, V lost 5 bases, and 9 bases had no gene match. The CDR3 region has the DNA TGTGCCAGCAGTATCACTCCGGGACAGCATGGCTACACCTTC. This translates into CASSITPGQHGYTF.

V is TRBV28 and J is TRBJ2-6, with TRBD1 identical over 9 bases. The germline V gene encodes CDR1 MDHEN and CDR2 SYDVKM. V was clipped by 7 bases and J by 0 bases; unmatched bases: 7. This CDR3 has 17 amino acids. The CDR3 nucleotides read TGTGCCAGCAATGGGGACAGGGTACCCTCTGGGGCCAACGTCCTGACTTTC. Amino acid sequence: CASNGDRVPSGANVLTF.

This chain joins TRBV5-1 and TRBJ1-4; no definite D call. The germline V gene has CDR1 SGHRS and CDR2 YFSETQ. V gave up 3 bases and J gave up 8 bases, with 17 bases separating them. This CDR3 contains 15 residues. In nucleotides, the CDR3 is TGCGCCAGCAGCTCCCTCCCGGCGCGGCGGGAAAAACTGTTTTTT. Encoded protein: CASSSLPARREKLFF.

The chain links TRBV7-8 to TRBJ2-3; no clear D gene. Germline CDR1 and CDR2: SGHVS and FQNEAQ. The CDR3 contains 17 residues. Trimming stripped 1 base from V and 0 bases from J, with 14 bases between. Here the CDR3 DNA reads TGTGCCAGCAGCTTAGTGTATTCCGAGCCTAGCACAGATACGCAGTATTTT. Protein sequence: CASSLVYSEPSTDTQYF.

The chain recombines TRBV5-1 with TRBJ2-2; 7 nucleotides match TRBD1. This CDR3 is 15 amino acids long. V shed 4 bases, J shed 0 bases, and the junction held 3 bases outside the gene matches. Looked up from germline, CDR1 is SGHRS and CDR2 is YFSETQ. The CDR3: CASSGQAANTGELFF. In DNA, the CDR3 is TGCGCCAGCAGCGGACAGGCCGCGAACACCGGGGAGCTGTTTTTT.

A note on this clone: The sample holds other DNA sequences that translate to the same CDR3. This chain uses TRBV18 with TRBJ2-7; 8 nucleotides line up with TRBD1. The CDR3 is 15 amino acids. CDR1 and CDR2 (germline): KGHSH, LQKENI. Trimming cost V 6 bases and J 0 bases; bases outside gene matches: 7. The CDR3 is CASSPRQGSSYEQYF. The CDR3 DNA follows: TGTGCCAGCTCCCCAAGACAGGGGAGCTCCTACGAGCAGTACTTC.

The rearrangement links TRBV6-5 to TRBJ2-7; 8 bases line up with TRBD1. J was trimmed by 7 bases and V by 2 bases; bases with no gene match: 10. This CDR3 has 15 amino acids. Germline V gene data show CDR1 as MNHEY and CDR2 as SVGAGI. The CDR3 is CASSYADRGEGEQYF. CDR3 nucleotide sequence: TGTGCCAGCAGTTACGCCGACAGGGGCGAGGGGGAGCAGTACTTC.

The chain recombines TRBV7-3 with TRBJ1-5; D ambiguous. Germline loops: CDR1 SGHTA, CDR2 FQGTGA. The CDR3 extends over 21 amino acids. Trimming pared 5 bases from V and 3 bases from J, leaving 32 bases between. CDR3: CASSPSSNPDLLYRNNQPQHF. In DNA form, the CDR3 reads TGTGCCAGCAGCCCAAGCAGCAACCCGGACCTATTATACAGAAACAATCAGCCCCAGCATTTT. Drawing the rest from reference TRBV7-3 and TRBJ1-5, the complete variable domain is GAGVSQTPSNKVTEKGKYVELRCDPISGHTALYWYRQSLGQGPEFLIYFQGTGAADDSGLPNDRFFAVRPEGSVSTLKIQRTERGDSAVYLCASSPSSNPDLLYRNNQPQHFGDGTRLSIL.

Regarding this clone: The germline gene is not matched at one end of the junction; a read error may be the cause. Within the sample, other DNA sequences also encode this same CDR3. The chain combines TRBV2 with TRBJ2-7; 12 positions match TRBD2. The CDR3 has 16 residues. Germline CDR1 and CDR2: SNHLY and FYNNEI. The CDR3: CASSPGLAGLNYEQYF. In nucleotides, the CDR3 is TGTGCCAGCAGCCCCGGACTAGCGGGATTAAACTACGAGCAGTACTTT. The variable domain in full, completed from reference TRBV2 and TRBJ2-7, reads EPEVTQTPSHQVTQMGQEVILRCVPISNHLYFYWYRQILGQKVEFLVSFYNNEISEKSEIFDDQFSVERPDGSNFTLKIRSTKLEDSAMYFCASSPGLAGLNYEQYFGPGTRLTVT.

A remark on this clone: Its ends do not fully match the called genes, so a read error is possible. The J gene is TRBJ2-3, the V gene TRBV5-4; 7 nucleotides agree with TRBD1. The V gene's germline CDR1 is SGHNT and CDR2 YYREEE (reference sequence). The CDR3 extends over 12 amino acids. The CDR3 reads CASSLGGRQGGF. CDR3 DNA sequence: TGTGCCAGCAGCTTGGGGGGGCGACAGGGTGGCTTT.

This chain uses TRBV28 with TRBJ1-5; the D gene is possibly TRBD1 (6 bases). Germline CDR1 is MDHEN and CDR2 is SYDVKM. The CDR3 runs 16 residues. Deletions cut 5 bases from V and 0 bases from J, with 14 bases between. The CDR3 spells CASSGGGVNSNQPQHF. The CDR3 bases are TGTGCCAGCAGTGGAGGGGGGGTAAATAGCAATCAGCCCCAGCATTTT.

This chain connects TRBV19 to TRBJ1-5; D possibly corresponds to TRBD1 (6 bases). The germline gives CDR1 LNHDA, CDR2 SQIVND (reference sequence). Trimming pared 0 bases from V and 2 bases from J, leaving 14 bases between. CDR3 length equals 17 residues. The CDR3 spells CASSIDHRGGRNQPQHF. The CDR3 nucleotides read TGTGCCAGTAGTATAGATCATCGCGGGGGGCGCAATCAGCCCCAGCATTTT.

The chain joins TRBV19 to TRBJ2-1; 7 bases are a match to TRBD2. CDR3 length equals 15 residues. Trimming cost V 2 bases and J 6 bases; bases outside gene matches: 7. Germline CDR1 LNHDA, CDR2 SQIVND (reference sequence). As DNA, the CDR3 is TGTGCCAGTAGTATAAAGCGGGAAATACGCAATGAGCAGTTCTTC. Its protein product is CASSIKREIRNEQFF.

This clone was counted a single time. The rearrangement joins TRBV9 to TRBJ2-3; 7 nucleotides match TRBD2. Trimming at V came to 0 bases and at J to 4 bases, leaving 8 bases not matched to a gene. CDR1 and CDR2 from the germline V gene are SGDLS and YYNGEE. CDR3 length equals 16 residues. The CDR3, as DNA: TGTGCCAGCAGCGTAGTACCAGCGGGAACTCCAGATACGCAGTATTTT. It specifies CASSVVPAGTPDTQYF.

The chain has TRBV5-1 and TRBJ2-7, with TRBD1 identical over 7 bases. The germline CDR1 and CDR2 sequences are SGHRS and YFSETQ. CDR3 size: 19 residues. J lost 3 bases, V lost 0 bases, and 18 bases had no gene match. Written as DNA, the CDR3 is TGCGCCAGCAGCTTGGCCGTACCAGGGGGTCTAAATTCGGGCTACGAGCAGTACTTC. Protein product: CASSLAVPGGLNSGYEQYF.

The chain carries TRBV18 and TRBJ2-1; 11 bases match TRBD2. Germline V lookup: CDR1 KGHSH, CDR2 LQKENI. The CDR3 contains 16 residues. V was clipped by 3 bases and J by 5 bases; unmatched bases: 6. CDR3 DNA: TGTGCCAGCTCACCGCTACTAGCGGGAGACGACAATGAGCAGTTCTTC. Amino acid sequence: CASSPLLAGDDNEQFF.

This clone has only one observation. The rearrangement uses TRBV28 and TRBJ2-2; D is ambiguous. Germline V gene data show CDR1 as MDHEN and CDR2 as SYDVKM. The CDR3 covers 14 residues. Trimming pared 10 bases from V and 1 base from J, leaving 13 bases between. As DNA, the CDR3 is TGTGCCACCCAAGGCAATATGAACACCGGGGAGCTGTTTTTT. Translation: CATQGNMNTGELFF.

This clone appeared once. The chain links TRBV29-1 to TRBJ2-3; D possibly corresponds to TRBD1 (6 bases). Germline values: CDR1 SQVTM, CDR2 ANQGSEA. The germline V and J ends were trimmed by 6 bases and 1 base, with 14 bases remaining between them. The CDR3 is 14 residues long. The CDR3 loop reads CSVCRDTCTDTQYF. CDR3 DNA sequence: TGCAGCGTATGCCGGGACACCTGCACAGATACGCAGTATTTT.

The CDR3 nucleotides read TGTGCCAGCAGCTTAATCGCTAGCCTCAATGAGCAGTTCTTC. Protein: CASSLIASLNEQFF. The chain uses TRBV7-8 and TRBJ2-1; D may be TRBD2 (5 bases). The CDR3 contains 14 residues. Trimming took off 2 bases at V and 6 bases at J, with 11 bases between the two ends. Germline V gene data show CDR1 as SGHVS and CDR2 as FQNEAQ.